The present TCR beta chain was sequenced within a study of blood T cell dynamics during melanoma immunotherapy (TCRdb year 2020). Regarding the study in general: The patients had metastatic melanoma and were given first-line pembrolizumab or nivolumab plus ipilimumab as standard of care in the United Kingdom. A training cohort was formed from consecutive patients, and a further independent group of patients from the same centre was pooled into an external validation set. To find early correlates of response, the study profiled the peripheral T cell receptor repertoires of patients with metastatic melanoma both before and after one cycle of checkpoint inhibitor therapy. The paper as a whole reports these results and caveats: The relatively small sample size was recognized as a factor that could limit how well the results generalize. The study was unable to establish whether the T cell clones driving the repertoire changes were melanoma-specific or instead reflected general immune activation. A bifurcated reorganization of the PBMC repertoire at W3, with increased clonality or increased diversity, was observed in patients who later achieved disease control, unlike in progressors.

A fixed 350 ng of DNA was loaded for every bulk PBMC sample. The immunoSEQ TCRb Assay kit was used according to manufacturer instructions to amplify TCR beta CDR3 sequences from genomic DNA. The KAPA Library Quantification Kit for Illumina platforms was used to quantify pooled libraries by qPCR. Pooled libraries were clustered at about 0.6-1.2 pM and sequenced on an Illumina NextSeq 500. From the authors' description of their analysis: TCR data were analyzed using immunoSEQ ANALYZER and the R LymphoSeq package. A rearrangement efficiency score was calculated as productive divided by the sum of productive and non-productive CDR3 sequences. Within each patient, timepoints were compared pairwise for clonality, measured with the Gini coefficient, and for diversity, measured with the Renyi index at alpha=1. In LymphoSeq, clonal relatedness was computed using an edit distance of 3, and repertoire similarity was computed using the Bhattacharyya coefficient. To classify response, a linear discriminant analysis based on week-3 changes in clonality and diversity was built using the R MASS and caret packages. The table was pulled from immuneACCESS by TCRdb, which kept in-frame rearrangements only. Such tables lose some clones; where checked, under half of the loss comes from unresolved V genes, and the rest has no known cause. D and trimming come from the DNA, and the V and J calls and clone size come from that table. The sample table records 25,000 to 35,000 clones; roughly 83% of these occur just once. Jointly, the top ten make up 10% of the sample.

As concerns this clone: Its antigen target is currently unknown. Per-nucleotide qualities are absent, and no much larger clonotype sits a single base away.

Between the V and J ends, shortened by 7 bases and 2 bases respectively, the junction contains 9 bases. Including the terminal cysteine and phenylalanine, the CDR3 comprises 13 residues. Of all the DNA, just the CDR3 is kept, 39 bases in frame from base 1. Based on the germline V gene, the CDR1 and CDR2 sequences are MGHDK and SYGVNS. The time point label, read with the paper, signifies: week 3, after first cycle of checkpoint inhibitor. Blood samples were taken before treatment (T0) and at week 3 (W3), following the first cycle of checkpoint blockade. Except for two patients with rapid clinical progression, response was assessed 12 weeks after the first infusion by RECIST 1.1; disease control meant complete response, partial response or stable disease. Any patient who had received prior systemic cancer treatment, was on concomitant immunosuppressant therapy or had synchronous other active malignancies was excluded. TCR beta was sequenced in both bulk PBMC and plasma cell-free DNA in order to track circulating cells as well as T cell turnover. Lymphoprep and SepMate tubes were used to isolate PBMC from blood, and red cell lysis was then performed. QIAamp DNA Blood Mini kits were used to extract DNA from both PBMC and sorted T cell subsets.

This receptor was identified in a human donor with melanoma. Recombination connected TRBV25-1 to TRBJ1-3; the D gene assignment is ambiguous. The sequencing here drew on blood, taken from a patient treated with checkpoint blockade. The sequenced DNA is TGTGCCAGCACCCATTCGCCTGGAAACACCATATATTTT. Translated, this is CASTHSPGNTIYF.